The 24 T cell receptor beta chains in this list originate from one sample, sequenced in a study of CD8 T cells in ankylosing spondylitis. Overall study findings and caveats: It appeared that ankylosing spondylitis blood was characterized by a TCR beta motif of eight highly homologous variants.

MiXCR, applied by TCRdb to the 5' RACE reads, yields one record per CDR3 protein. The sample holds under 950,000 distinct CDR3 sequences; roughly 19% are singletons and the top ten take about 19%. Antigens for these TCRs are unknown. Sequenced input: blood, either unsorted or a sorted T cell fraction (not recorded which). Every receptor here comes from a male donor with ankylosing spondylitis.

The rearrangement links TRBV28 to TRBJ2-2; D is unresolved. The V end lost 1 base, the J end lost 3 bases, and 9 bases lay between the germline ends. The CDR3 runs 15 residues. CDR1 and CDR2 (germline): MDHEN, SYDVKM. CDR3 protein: CASSLYLPDTGELFF. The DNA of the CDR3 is TGTGCCAGCAGTTTATACCTCCCGGACACCGGGGAGCTGTTTTTT.

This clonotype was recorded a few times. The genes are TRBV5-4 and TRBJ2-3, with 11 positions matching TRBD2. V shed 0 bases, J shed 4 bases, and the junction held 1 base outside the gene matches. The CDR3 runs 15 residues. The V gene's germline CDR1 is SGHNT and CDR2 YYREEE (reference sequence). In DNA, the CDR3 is TGTGCCAGCAGCTTGGGTAGCGGGGGGGCAGATACGCAGTATTTT. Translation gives CASSLGSGGADTQYF.

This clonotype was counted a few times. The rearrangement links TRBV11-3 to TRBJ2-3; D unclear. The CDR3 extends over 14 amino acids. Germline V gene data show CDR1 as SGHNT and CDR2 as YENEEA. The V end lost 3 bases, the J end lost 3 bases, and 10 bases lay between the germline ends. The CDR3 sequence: CASSLARLTDTQYF. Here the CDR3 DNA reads TGTGCCAGCAGCTTGGCCAGATTAACAGATACGCAGTATTTT.

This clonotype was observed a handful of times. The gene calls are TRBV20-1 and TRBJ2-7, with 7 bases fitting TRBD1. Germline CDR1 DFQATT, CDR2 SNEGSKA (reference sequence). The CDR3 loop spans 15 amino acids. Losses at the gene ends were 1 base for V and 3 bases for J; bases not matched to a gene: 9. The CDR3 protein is CSARGTGRKSYEQYF. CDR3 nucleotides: TGCAGTGCTAGAGGGACAGGAAGAAAGAGCTACGAGCAGTACTTC.

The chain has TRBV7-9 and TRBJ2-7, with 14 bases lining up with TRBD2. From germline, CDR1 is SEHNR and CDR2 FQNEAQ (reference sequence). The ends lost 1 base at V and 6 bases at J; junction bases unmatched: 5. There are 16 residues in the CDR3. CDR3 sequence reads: CASSLVGLAGVGEQYF. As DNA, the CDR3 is TGTGCCAGCAGCTTAGTGGGACTAGCGGGAGTGGGCGAGCAGTACTTC.

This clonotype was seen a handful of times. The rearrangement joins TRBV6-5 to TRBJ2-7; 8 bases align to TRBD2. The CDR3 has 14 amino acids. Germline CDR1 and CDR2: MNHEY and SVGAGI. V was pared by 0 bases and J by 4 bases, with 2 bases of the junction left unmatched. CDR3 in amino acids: CASSYSSGEYEQYF. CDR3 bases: TGTGCCAGCAGTTACTCTAGCGGGGAATACGAGCAGTACTTC.

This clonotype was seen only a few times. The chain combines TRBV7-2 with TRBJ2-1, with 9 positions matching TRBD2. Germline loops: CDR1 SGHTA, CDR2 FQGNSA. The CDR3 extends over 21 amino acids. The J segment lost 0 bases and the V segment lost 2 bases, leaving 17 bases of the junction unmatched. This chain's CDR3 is CASSLRRREGRLPSSYNEQFF. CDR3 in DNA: TGTGCCAGCAGCTTACGCCGGCGGGAGGGCCGACTACCAAGCTCCTACAATGAGCAGTTCTTC.

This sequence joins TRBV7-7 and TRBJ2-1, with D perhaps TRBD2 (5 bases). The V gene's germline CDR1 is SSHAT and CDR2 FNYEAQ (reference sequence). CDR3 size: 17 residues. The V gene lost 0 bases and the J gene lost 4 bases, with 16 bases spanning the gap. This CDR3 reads CASSLAPLAVGYNEQFF. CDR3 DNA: TGTGCCAGCAGCTTAGCTCCCCTAGCTGTGGGTTACAATGAGCAGTTCTTC.

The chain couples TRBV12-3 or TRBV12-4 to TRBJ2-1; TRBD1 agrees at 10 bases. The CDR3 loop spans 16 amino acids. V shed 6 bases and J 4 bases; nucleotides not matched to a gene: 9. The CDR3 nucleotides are TGTGCCAGCAGCCAAGGGACAGGGGTAGGATACAATGAGCAGTTCTTC. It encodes CASSQGTGVGYNEQFF.

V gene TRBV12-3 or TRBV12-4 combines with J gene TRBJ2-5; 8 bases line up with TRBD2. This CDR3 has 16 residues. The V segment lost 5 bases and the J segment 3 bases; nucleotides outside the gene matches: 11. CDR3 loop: CASSEWGLAGKETQYF. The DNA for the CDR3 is TGTGCCAGCAGTGAATGGGGTCTAGCGGGCAAAGAGACCCAGTACTTC.

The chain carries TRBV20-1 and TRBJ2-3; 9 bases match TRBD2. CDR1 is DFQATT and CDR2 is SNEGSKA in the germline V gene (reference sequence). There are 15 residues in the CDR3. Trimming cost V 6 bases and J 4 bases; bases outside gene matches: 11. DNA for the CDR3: TGCAGTGCCAGACGGGCGGGAGGGTTCTCAGATACGCAGTATTTT. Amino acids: CSARRAGGFSDTQYF.

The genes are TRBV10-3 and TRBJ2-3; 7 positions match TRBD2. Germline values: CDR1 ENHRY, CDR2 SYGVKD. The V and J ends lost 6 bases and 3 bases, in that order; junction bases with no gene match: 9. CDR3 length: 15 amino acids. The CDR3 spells CAISIRGGGTDTQYF. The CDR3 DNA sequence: TGTGCCATCAGCATCCGAGGCGGGGGTACAGATACGCAGTATTTT.

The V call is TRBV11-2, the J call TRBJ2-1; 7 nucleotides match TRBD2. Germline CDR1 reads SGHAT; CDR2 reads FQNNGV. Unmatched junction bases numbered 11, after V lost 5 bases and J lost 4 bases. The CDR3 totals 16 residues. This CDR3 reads CASSPLREPLYNEQFF. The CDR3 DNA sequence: TGTGCCAGCAGCCCCCTGCGGGAGCCTTTATACAATGAGCAGTTCTTC. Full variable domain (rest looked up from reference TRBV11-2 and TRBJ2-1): EAGVAQSPRYKIIEKRQSVAFWCNPISGHATLYWYQQILGQGPKLLIQFQNNGVVDDSQLPKDRFSAERLKGVDSTLKIQPAKLEDSAVYLCASSPLREPLYNEQFFGPGTRLTVL.

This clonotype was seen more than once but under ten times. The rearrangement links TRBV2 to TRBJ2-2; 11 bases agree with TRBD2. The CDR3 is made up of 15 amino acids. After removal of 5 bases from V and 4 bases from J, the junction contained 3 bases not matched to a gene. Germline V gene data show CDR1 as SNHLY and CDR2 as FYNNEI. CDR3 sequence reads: CASSRLAGSTGELFF. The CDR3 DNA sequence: TGTGCCAGCAGTAGACTAGCGGGAAGCACCGGGGAGCTGTTTTTT.

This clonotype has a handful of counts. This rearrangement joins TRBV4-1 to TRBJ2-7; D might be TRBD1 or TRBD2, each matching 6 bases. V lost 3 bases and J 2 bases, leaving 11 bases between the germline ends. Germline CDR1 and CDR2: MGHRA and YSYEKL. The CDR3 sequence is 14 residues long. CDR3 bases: TGCGCCAGCAGCCACCCAGGGGAGGCCTACGAGCAGTACTTC. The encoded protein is CASSHPGEAYEQYF.

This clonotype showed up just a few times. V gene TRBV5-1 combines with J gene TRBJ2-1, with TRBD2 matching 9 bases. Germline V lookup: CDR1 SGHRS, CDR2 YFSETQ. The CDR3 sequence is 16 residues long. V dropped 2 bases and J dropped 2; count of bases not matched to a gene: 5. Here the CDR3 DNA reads TGCGCCAGCAGCTTTCAAGCGGGAGGTACCTACAATGAGCAGTTCTTC. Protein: CASSFQAGGTYNEQFF.

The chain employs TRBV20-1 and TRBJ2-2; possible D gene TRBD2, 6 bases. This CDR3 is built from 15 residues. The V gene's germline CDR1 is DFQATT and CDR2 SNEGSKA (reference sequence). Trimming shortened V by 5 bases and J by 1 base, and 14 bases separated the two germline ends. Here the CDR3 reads CSAFPGLVNTGELFF. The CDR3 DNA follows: TGCAGTGCTTTCCCGGGACTGGTGAACACCGGGGAGCTGTTTTTT.

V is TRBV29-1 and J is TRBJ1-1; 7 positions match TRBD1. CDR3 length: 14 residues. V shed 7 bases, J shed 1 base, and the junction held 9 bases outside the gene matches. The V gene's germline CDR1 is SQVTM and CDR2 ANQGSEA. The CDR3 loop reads CSAEDRTRNTEAFF. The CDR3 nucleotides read TGCAGCGCCGAGGACAGGACCAGGAACACTGAAGCTTTCTTT.

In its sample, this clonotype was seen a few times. The CDR3 DNA sequence: TGTGCCAGCAGCCATCGGATTACAGGTCCGAGGAAGGACACCATATATTTT. Protein product: CASSHRITGPRKDTIYF. V is TRBV4-2 and J is TRBJ1-3; a possible D gene is TRBD1 (5 bases). Looked up from germline, CDR1 is LGHNA and CDR2 is YNFKEQ. The CDR3 covers 17 residues. V gave up 3 bases and J gave up 8 bases, with 23 bases separating them.

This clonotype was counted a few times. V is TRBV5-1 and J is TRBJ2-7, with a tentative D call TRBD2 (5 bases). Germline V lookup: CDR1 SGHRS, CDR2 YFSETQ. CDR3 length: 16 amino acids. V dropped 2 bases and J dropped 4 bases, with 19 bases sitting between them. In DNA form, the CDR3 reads TGCGCCAGCAGCTTTGCCGAGTGGACTCAGAATTACGAGCAGTACTTC. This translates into CASSFAEWTQNYEQYF.

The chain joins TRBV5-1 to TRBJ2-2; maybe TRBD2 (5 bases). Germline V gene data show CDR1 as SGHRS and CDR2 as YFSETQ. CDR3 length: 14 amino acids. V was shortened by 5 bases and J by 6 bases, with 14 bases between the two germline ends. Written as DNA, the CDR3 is TGCGCCAGCAGGACCCTCCCTAGCCCCGGGGAGCTGTTTTTT. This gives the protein CASRTLPSPGELFF.

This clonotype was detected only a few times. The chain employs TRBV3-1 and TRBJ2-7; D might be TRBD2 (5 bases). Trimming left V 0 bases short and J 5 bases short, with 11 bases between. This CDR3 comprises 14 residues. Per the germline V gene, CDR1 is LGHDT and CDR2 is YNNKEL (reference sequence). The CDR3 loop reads CASSQDSRGDEQYF. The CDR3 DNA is TGTGCCAGCAGCCAAGATTCACGGGGTGACGAGCAGTACTTC.

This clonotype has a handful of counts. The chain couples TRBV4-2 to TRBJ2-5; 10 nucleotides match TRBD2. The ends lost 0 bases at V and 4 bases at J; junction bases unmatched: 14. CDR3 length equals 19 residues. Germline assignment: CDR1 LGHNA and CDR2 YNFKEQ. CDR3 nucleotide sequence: TGTGCCAGCAGCCAAGACCTCGGGAAGGCTAGCGGGAGAGGAGAGACCCAGTACTTC. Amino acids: CASSQDLGKASGRGETQYF.

For the CDR3, the DNA is TGCAGTGCTAAGATTACAGATACGCAGTATTTT. Translation: CSAKITDTQYF. The gene calls are TRBV20-1 and TRBJ2-3; unclear D gene. This CDR3 spans 11 amino acids. CDR1 is DFQATT, CDR2 SNEGSKA, per germline (reference sequence). V was trimmed by 4 bases and J by 3 bases, leaving 5 bases between them.